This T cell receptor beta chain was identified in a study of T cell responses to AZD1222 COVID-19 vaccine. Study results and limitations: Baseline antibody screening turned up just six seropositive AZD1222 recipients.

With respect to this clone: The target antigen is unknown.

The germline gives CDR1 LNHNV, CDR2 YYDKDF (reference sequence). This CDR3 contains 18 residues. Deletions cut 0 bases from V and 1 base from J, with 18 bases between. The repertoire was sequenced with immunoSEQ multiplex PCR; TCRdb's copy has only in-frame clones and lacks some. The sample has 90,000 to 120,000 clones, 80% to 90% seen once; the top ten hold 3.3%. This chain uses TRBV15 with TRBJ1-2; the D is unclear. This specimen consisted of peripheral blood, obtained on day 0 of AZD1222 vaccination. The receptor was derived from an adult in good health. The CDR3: CATSRDPRRAKLNYGYTF. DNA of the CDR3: TGTGCCACCAGCAGAGATCCGCGGAGAGCTAAACTTAACTATGGCTACACCTTC.